This T cell receptor beta chain was sequenced during a study of T-cell memory formation after mild COVID-19. The wider study: Most TCR clusters belonged to a single donor. Study-wide findings and caveats: Some SARS-CoV-2-responding clones were already detected in memory before infection.

Concerning this clonotype itself: Its antigen is undetermined.

TCRdb itself ran the 5' RACE reads through MiXCR, one entry per CDR3 protein. The table shows some 260,000 distinct CDR3 sequences, with less than 20% occurring only once. There are 15 residues in the CDR3. The ends were cut back, 0 bases at V and 6 bases at J, with 11 bases in the middle. CDR1 LGHNA and CDR2 YNFKEQ come from the germline V gene. This chain joins TRBV4-2 and TRBJ1-4, with a weak D call TRBD1 (6 bases). The sequenced sample consisted of PBMCs or a T cell subset sorted from them (not recorded which). The source of this sequence is a man between 18 and 29 years old who had mild COVID-19 (a few samples of this study predate the infection). Cell type and time point are not known. The CDR3 loop reads CASSQDIPGDEKLFF. For the CDR3, the DNA is TGTGCCAGCAGCCAAGACATCCCAGGGGATGAAAAACTGTTTTTT.